This TCR beta chain was identified during a study of cytotoxic CD8 clonotypes in ibrutinib-treated CLL. The source of around 1.9 micrograms of genomic DNA for TCR beta libraries was cryopreserved PBMCs. Germline V lookup: CDR1 SGHTA, CDR2 FQGNSA. The CDR3 has 15 residues. V lost 5 bases and J lost 1, with 9 bases in between. The data were produced by immunoSEQ multiplex PCR, yet TCRdb's version contains in-frame clones alone and is incomplete. The sample includes 65,000 to 95,000 clones, 70% to 90% of them seen just once. The sequencing here drew on PBMCs, taken before ibrutinib treatment. The genes are TRBV7-2 and TRBJ2-6, with D tentatively TRBD1 (5 bases). This TCR was recovered from a human donor with chronic lymphocytic leukemia. DNA of the CDR3: TGTGCCAGCAGCACGCACAGGTCTGGGGCCAACGTCCTGACTTTC. Protein product: CASSTHRSGANVLTF.